Below, one T cell receptor beta chain is given with its context. Its antigen is still unknown. Trimming removed 1 base at V and 3 bases at J, with 4 bases between. The CDR3 has 11 amino acids. Germline V CDR1 and CDR2: GTSNPN, SVGIG (reference sequence). Reverse transcribed after extraction, RNA yielded cDNA as the sequencing template. The data were produced by immunoSEQ multiplex PCR, yet TCRdb's version contains in-frame clones alone and is incomplete. The data hold 200,000 to 250,000 clones, with 50% to 60% observed a single time. This entry belongs to a study of CD8+ T cells in alopecia areata. Looking at the study overall: Each day, treated patients took oral tofacitinib twice, at 5 to 10 mg per dose.

Study-level findings and limits: Only one nonresponder was present, which leaves the link between baseline CD8+ expansion and response uncertain. Scalp clonality and expanded CD8+ clones among the top 100 fell significantly with tofacitinib.

Noted treatment: oral pan-JAK inhibitor, 5-10 mg twice daily. Both peripheral blood and punch biopsies of lesional scalp skin were obtained from patients who had alopecia areata. The source is a human donor with alopecia areata. The sample in question was CD4+ T cells sorted from blood, obtained at week 4, from a patient treated with tofacitinib. V is TRBV30 and J is TRBJ2-7; no clear D. The CDR3 protein is CAWSDLYEQYF. DNA of the CDR3: TGTGCCTGGAGTGACCTCTACGAGCAGTACTTC.